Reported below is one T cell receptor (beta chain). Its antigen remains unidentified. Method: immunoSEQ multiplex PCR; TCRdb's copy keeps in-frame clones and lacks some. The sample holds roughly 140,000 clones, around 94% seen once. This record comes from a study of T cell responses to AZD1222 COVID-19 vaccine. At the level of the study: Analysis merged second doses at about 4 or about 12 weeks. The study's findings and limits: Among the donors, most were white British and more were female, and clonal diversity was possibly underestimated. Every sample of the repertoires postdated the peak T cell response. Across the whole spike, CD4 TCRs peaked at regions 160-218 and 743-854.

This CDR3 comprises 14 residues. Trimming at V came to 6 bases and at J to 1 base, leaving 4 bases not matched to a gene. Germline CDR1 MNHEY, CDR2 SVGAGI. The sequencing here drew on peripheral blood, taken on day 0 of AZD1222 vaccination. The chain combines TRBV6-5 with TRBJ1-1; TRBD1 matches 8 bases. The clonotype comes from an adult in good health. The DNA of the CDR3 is TGTGCCAGCAGCCAGGGGGCTGGGAACACTGAAGCTTTCTTT. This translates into CASSQGAGNTEAFF.